These T cell receptor beta chains were read from a single sample in a study of blood T cell repertoires in COVID-19. Some clones are missing from TCRdb's copy, which holds only in-frame ones; the method was immunoSEQ multiplex PCR. The repertoire includes about 69,000 clones, roughly 80% of them detected once, and almost 10% sits in the top ten. Sequencing was done on a sample of peripheral blood. The receptor source for this set is an elderly woman with acute or convalescent COVID-19. CDR3s include the opening cysteine and the closing phenylalanine or tryptophan.

v_gene: TRBV19; j_gene: TRBJ2-7; CDR3aa: CASSETGKDYEQYF
v_gene: TRBV28; j_gene: TRBJ1-2; CDR3aa: CASSFEGESYGYTF
v_gene: TRBV7-9; j_gene: TRBJ1-2; CDR3aa: CASSSLEINYGYTF
v_gene: TRBV28; j_gene: TRBJ1-2; CDR3aa: CASSPPGSRGYTF
v_gene: TRBV6-2/TRBV6-3; j_gene: TRBJ2-7; CDR3aa: CASSSELSYEQYF
v_gene: TRBV29-1; j_gene: TRBJ2-2; CDR3aa: CSVGRVEDGELFF
v_gene: TRBV14; j_gene: TRBJ2-7; CDR3aa: CASSRIRGTGEQYF
v_gene: TRBV6-1; j_gene: TRBJ1-1; CDR3aa: CASSEIDGRGRTEAFF
v_gene: TRBV27; j_gene: TRBJ2-3; CDR3aa: CASSTSRTGGPIRTDTQYF
v_gene: TRBV2; j_gene: TRBJ2-7; CDR3aa: CATVERGGTYEQYF
v_gene: TRBV18; j_gene: TRBJ2-5; CDR3aa: CASSSDRGLGETQYF
v_gene: TRBV5-4; j_gene: TRBJ2-7; CDR3aa: CASSPGQGVGYEQYF
v_gene: TRBV24-1; j_gene: TRBJ2-3; CDR3aa: CATSSGQGASTDTQYF
v_gene: TRBV2; j_gene: TRBJ1-4; CDR3aa: CASTRQGLNEKLFF
v_gene: TRBV20-1; j_gene: TRBJ2-1; CDR3aa: CSASRWGGGDEQFF
v_gene: TRBV3-1/TRBV3-2; j_gene: TRBJ1-3; CDR3aa: CASSQFRGRGSGNTIYF
v_gene: TRBV7-3; j_gene: TRBJ1-1; CDR3aa: CARFVEAFF
v_gene: TRBV3-1/TRBV3-2; j_gene: TRBJ1-2; CDR3aa: CASTRTGMSYTF
v_gene: TRBV7-2; j_gene: TRBJ1-5; CDR3aa: CASSGRDSNSNQPQHF
v_gene: TRBV12-5; j_gene: TRBJ2-7; CDR3aa: CASGLQGTGSYEQYF
v_gene: TRBV7-8; j_gene: TRBJ2-7; CDR3aa: CASSLAFGSGYEQYF
v_gene: TRBV5-4; j_gene: TRBJ1-2; CDR3aa: CASSLGARNYGYTF
v_gene: TRBV6-5; j_gene: TRBJ2-7; CDR3aa: CASSFWTGSYEQYF
v_gene: TRBV6-6; j_gene: TRBJ1-1; CDR3aa: CASSYSRELNTEAFF
v_gene: TRBV6-5; j_gene: TRBJ1-5; CDR3aa: CASSWGQAQGPQHF
v_gene: TRBV29-1; j_gene: TRBJ2-1; CDR3aa: CSVDGTGSINEQFF
v_gene: TRBV5-6; j_gene: TRBJ1-5; CDR3aa: CASSLLRTGTGVVAQHF
v_gene: TRBV3-1/TRBV3-2; j_gene: TRBJ2-1; CDR3aa: CASSQGTSGGLYNEQFF
v_gene: TRBV19; j_gene: TRBJ2-3; CDR3aa: CASSTQLAGGTDTQYF
v_gene: TRBV3-1/TRBV3-2; j_gene: TRBJ1-2; CDR3aa: CASSAGRGNYGYTF
v_gene: TRBV10-2; j_gene: TRBJ1-6; CDR3aa: CASRAWGPNSYNSPLHF
v_gene: TRBV10-3; j_gene: TRBJ2-6; CDR3aa: CAISESHRAGGANVLTF
v_gene: TRBV6-2/TRBV6-3; j_gene: TRBJ2-7; CDR3aa: CASSYFLQGHSSYEQYF